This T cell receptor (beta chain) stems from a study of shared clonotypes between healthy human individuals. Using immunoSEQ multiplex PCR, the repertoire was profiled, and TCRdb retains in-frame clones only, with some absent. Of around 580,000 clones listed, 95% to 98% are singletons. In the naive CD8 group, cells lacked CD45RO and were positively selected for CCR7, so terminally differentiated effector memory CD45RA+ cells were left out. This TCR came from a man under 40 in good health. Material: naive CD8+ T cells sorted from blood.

Here the CDR3 DNA reads TGTGCCAGCAGCGGCCGGGACAGAGCCTCTGGGGCCAACGTCCTGACTTTC. This gives the protein CASSGRDRASGANVLTF. This chain joins TRBV5-8 and TRBJ2-6, with 7 bases matching TRBD1. V gave up 4 bases and J gave up 0 bases; unmatched junction bases: 7. CDR1 is SGHTS and CDR2 is YDEGEE in the germline V gene. The CDR3 is 17 amino acids.